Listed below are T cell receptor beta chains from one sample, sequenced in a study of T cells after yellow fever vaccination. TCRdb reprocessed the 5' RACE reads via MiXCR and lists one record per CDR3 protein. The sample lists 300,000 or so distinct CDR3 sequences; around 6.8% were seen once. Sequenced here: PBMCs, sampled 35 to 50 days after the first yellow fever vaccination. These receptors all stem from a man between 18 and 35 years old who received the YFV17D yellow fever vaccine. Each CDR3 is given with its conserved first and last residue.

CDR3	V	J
CASSPSGRPEDTQYF	TRBV7-9	TRBJ2-3
CASSYGGAVQETQYF	TRBV6-2/TRBV6-3	TRBJ2-5
CASSFTGDEAFF	TRBV12-3/TRBV12-4	TRBJ1-1
CASTNGVNSYNEQFF	TRBV6-2/TRBV6-3	TRBJ2-1
CASSQAQGLLTYEQYF	TRBV4-3	TRBJ2-7
CASSLAPSSYNSPLHF	TRBV5-1	TRBJ1-6
CASSFKGQRIGYTF	TRBV27	TRBJ1-2
CSVEDHDFQAYNEQFF	TRBV29-1	TRBJ2-1
CSATRIERSNQPQHF	TRBV20-1	TRBJ1-5
CASSLVSRSTGELFF	TRBV7-2	TRBJ2-2
CSARAGNQETQYF	TRBV20-1	TRBJ2-5
CASSDRRRDTQYF	TRBV19	TRBJ2-3
CASSLVATGWTEAFF	TRBV5-1	TRBJ1-1
CSAGGAGSTQYF	TRBV20-1	TRBJ2-3
CASSWQRLAGQETQYF	TRBV12-3/TRBV12-4	TRBJ2-5
CASSLATLSPLHF	TRBV7-2	TRBJ1-6
CASSLQGLAGGYTGELFF	TRBV27	TRBJ2-2
CASSSIDLNTEAFF	TRBV7-2	TRBJ1-1
CSDRQGGETQYF	TRBV29-1	TRBJ2-5
CSAHAQDYGYTF	TRBV20-1	TRBJ1-2
CASSQDPAANSGANVLTF	TRBV4-3	TRBJ2-6
CASSLELRTGAFF	TRBV7-9	TRBJ1-1
CASSSLAASSNQPQHF	TRBV19	TRBJ1-5
CASSFTQQETQYF	TRBV12-3/TRBV12-4	TRBJ2-5
CASSSGGHQETQYF	TRBV5-5	TRBJ2-5
CASSINANTEAFF	TRBV5-1	TRBJ1-1
CASSDRVLTDTQYF	TRBV9	TRBJ2-3
CASSRGQTEQYF	TRBV6-2/TRBV6-3	TRBJ2-7
CASSITGRGETQYF	TRBV7-6	TRBJ2-5
CSARDLGGTNEKLFF	TRBV20-1	TRBJ1-4
CASGRGRNTGELFF	TRBV6-1	TRBJ2-2
CASSMLGTGANVLTF	TRBV19	TRBJ2-6
CATSSDIHLGTGIRQPQHF	TRBV15	TRBJ1-5
CASSLSQYTDTQYF	TRBV5-1	TRBJ2-3
CASSLGWGNTEAFF	TRBV11-2	TRBJ1-1
CAIRTGNESPLHF	TRBV10-3	TRBJ1-6
CASSHHVGRANEKLFF	TRBV7-9	TRBJ1-4
CASSFGARNTEAFF	TRBV7-8	TRBJ1-1
CASSTRGGSDTQYF	TRBV28	TRBJ2-3
CASSTGPDLSYTF	TRBV5-5	TRBJ1-2
CASSLAPGLNEQFF	TRBV7-2	TRBJ2-1